This T cell receptor beta chain appears in the sequencing data of a study of preoperative IRX-2 immunotherapy in early breast cancer. Assay used: immunoSEQ multiplex PCR; TCRdb lists only in-frame clones, some missing. The table records roughly 93,000 clones, more than 80% of them present only once. Treatment indicated: preoperative locoregional IRX-2 cytokine immunotherapy. Patients received preoperative, locoregional IRX-2 cytokine immunotherapy in a phase Ib study. This receptor was identified in a human donor with breast cancer. Sequenced here: tumor tissue, sampled after IRX-2 immunotherapy.

CDR3 in amino acids: CASSTRTGGSTDTQYF. The CDR3 DNA reads TGTGCCAGTAGCACCCGGACAGGGGGCTCGACAGATACGCAGTATTTT. The gene calls are TRBV19 and TRBJ2-3; 11 bases line up with TRBD1. Trimming at V came to 6 bases and at J to 3 bases, leaving 8 bases not matched to a gene. The CDR3 length is 16 residues. Germline V gene lookup returns CDR1 LNHDA and CDR2 SQIVND (reference sequence).